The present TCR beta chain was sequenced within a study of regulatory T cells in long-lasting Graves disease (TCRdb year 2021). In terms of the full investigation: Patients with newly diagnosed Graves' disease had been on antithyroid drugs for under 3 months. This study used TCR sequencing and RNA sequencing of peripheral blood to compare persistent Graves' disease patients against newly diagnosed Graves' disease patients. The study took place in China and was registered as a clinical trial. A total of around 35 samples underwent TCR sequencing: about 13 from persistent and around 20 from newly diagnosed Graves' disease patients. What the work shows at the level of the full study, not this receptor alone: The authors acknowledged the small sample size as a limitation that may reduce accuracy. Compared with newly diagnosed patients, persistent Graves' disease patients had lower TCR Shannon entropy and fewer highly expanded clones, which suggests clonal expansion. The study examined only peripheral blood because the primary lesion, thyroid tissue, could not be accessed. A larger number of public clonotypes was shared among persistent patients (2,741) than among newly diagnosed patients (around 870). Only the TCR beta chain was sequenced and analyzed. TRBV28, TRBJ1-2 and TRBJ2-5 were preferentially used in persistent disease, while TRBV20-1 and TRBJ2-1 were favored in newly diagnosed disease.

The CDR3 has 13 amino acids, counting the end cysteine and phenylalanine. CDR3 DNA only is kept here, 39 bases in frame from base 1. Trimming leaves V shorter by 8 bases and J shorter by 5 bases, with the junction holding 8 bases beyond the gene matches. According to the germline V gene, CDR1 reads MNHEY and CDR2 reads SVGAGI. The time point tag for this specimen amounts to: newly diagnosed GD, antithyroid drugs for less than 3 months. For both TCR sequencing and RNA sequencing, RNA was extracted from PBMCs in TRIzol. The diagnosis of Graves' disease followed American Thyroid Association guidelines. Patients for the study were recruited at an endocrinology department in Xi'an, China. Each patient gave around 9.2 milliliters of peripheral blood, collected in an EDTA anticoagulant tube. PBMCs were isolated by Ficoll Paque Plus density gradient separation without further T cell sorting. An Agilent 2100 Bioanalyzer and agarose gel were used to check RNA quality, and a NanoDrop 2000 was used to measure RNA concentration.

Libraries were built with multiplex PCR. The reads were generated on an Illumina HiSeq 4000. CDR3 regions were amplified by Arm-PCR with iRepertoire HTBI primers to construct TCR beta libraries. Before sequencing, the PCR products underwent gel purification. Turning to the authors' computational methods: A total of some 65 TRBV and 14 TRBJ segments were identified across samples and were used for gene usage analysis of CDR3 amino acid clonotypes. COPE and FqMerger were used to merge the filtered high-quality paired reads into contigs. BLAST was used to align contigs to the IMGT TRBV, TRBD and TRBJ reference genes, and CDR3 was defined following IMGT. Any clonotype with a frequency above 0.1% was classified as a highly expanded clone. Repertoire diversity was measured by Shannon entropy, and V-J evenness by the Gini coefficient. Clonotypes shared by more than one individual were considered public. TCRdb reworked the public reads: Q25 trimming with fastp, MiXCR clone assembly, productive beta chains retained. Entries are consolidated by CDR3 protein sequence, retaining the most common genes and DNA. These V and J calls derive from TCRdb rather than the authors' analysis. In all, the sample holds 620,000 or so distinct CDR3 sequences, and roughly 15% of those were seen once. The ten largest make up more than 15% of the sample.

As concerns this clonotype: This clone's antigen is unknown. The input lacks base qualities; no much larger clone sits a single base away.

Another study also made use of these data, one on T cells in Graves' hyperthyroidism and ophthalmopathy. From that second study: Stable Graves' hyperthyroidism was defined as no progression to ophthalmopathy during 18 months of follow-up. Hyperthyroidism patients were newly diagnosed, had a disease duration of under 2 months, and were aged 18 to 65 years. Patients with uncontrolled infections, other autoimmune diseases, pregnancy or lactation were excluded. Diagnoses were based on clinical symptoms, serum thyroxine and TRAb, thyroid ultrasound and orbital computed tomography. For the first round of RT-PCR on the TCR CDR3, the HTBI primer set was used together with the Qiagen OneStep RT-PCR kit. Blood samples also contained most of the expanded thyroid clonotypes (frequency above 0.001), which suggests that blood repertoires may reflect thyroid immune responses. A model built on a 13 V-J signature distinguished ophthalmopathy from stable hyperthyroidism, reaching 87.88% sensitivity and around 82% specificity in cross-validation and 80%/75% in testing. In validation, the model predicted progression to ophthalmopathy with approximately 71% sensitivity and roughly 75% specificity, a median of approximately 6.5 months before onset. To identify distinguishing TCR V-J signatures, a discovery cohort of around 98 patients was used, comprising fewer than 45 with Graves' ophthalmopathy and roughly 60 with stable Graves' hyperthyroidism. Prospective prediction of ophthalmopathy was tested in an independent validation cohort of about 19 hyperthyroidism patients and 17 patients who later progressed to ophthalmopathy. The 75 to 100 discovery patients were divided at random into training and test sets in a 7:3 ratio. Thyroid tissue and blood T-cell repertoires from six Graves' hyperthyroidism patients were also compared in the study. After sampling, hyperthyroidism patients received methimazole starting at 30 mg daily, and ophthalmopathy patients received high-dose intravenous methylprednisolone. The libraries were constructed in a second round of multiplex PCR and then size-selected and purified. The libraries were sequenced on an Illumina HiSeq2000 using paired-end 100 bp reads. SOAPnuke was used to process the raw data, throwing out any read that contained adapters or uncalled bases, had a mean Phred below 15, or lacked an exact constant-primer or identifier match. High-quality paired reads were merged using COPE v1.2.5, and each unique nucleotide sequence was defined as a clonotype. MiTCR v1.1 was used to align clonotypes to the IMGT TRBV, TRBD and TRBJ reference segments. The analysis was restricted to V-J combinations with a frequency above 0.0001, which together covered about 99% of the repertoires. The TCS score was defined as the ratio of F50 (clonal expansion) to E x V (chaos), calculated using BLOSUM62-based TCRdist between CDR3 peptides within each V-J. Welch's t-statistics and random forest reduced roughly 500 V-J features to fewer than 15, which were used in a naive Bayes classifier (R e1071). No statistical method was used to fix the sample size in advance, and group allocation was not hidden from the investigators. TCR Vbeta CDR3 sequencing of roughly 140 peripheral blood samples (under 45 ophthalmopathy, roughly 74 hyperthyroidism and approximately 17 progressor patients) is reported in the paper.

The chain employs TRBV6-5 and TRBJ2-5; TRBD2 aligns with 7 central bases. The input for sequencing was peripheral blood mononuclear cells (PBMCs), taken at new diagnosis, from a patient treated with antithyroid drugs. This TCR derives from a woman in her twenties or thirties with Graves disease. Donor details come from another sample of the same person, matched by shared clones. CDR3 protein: CASRSRGEETQYF. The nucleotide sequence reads TGTGCCAGCCGTTCCCGGGGGGAGGAGACCCAGTACTTC.